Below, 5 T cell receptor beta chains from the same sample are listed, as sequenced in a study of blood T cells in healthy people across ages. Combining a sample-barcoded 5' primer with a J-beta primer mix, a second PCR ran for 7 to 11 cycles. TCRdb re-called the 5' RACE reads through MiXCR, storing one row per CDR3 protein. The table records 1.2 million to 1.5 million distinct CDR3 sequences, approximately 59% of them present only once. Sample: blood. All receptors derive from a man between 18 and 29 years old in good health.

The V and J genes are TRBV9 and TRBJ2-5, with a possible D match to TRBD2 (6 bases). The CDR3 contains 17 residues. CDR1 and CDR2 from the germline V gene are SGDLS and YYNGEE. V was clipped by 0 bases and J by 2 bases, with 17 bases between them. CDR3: CASSVATLGGWQETQYF. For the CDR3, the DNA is TGTGCCAGCAGCGTAGCTACGTTGGGAGGTTGGCAAGAGACCCAGTACTTC.

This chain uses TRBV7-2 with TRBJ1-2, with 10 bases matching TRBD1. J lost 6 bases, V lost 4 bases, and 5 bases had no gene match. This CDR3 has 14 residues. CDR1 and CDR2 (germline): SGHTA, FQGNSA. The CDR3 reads CASSWGGQGDGYTF. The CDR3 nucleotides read TGTGCCAGCAGCTGGGGAGGACAGGGGGATGGCTACACCTTC.

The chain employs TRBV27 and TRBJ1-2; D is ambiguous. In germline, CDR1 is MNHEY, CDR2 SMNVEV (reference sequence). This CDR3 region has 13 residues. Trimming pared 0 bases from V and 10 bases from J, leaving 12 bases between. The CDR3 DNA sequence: TGTGCCAGCAGTTTATCCCCGACGAATTCCTACACCTTC. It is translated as CASSLSPTNSYTF.

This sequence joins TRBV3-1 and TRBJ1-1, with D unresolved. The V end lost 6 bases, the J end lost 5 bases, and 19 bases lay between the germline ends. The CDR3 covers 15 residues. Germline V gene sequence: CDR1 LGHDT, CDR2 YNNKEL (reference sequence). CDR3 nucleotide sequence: TGTGCCAGCAGACTCACCGGCGCGTCGGGGACTGAAGCTTTCTTT. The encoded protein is CASRLTGASGTEAFF.

Here the CDR3 DNA reads TGCAGTGCTAGAGATATAGCGGTCTACGAGCAGTACTTC. This sequence encodes CSARDIAVYEQYF. V is TRBV20-1 and J is TRBJ2-4, with D perhaps matching TRBD2 (6 bases). The end of the DNA is better explained by TRBJ2-7, so the J call may be wrong. This CDR3 has 13 residues. The germline gives CDR1 DFQATT, CDR2 SNEGSKA (reference sequence).